These T cell receptor beta chains were read from a single sample in a study of blood T cells in healthy people across ages. TCRdb passed the 5' RACE reads through MiXCR, listing each CDR3 protein once. The sample holds approximately 730,000 distinct CDR3 sequences, roughly 47% seen once. Sample: blood. All receptors derive from an older woman in good health. The CDR3 runs from the conserved cysteine through the conserved F or W. A D gene is named only where the DNA matches it firmly. Rows give clone size only sometimes, using once, few, many, or a class for an expanded clone.

TRBV7-8	NA	TRBJ2-7	few	CASSLAGPLVHEQYF	TGTGCCAGCAGCTTGGCCGGCCCCCTTGTACACGAGCAGTACTTC
TRBV4-2	TRBD1	TRBJ2-5	NA	CASGQDQGQVYKQYF	TGTGCCAGCGGCCAAGATCAGGGACAGGTTTACAAGCAGTACTTC
TRBV6-1	NA	TRBJ2-7	NA	CASTFYEQYF	TGTGCCAGCACCTTCTACGAGCAGTACTTC
TRBV6-1	NA	TRBJ2-3	NA	CASSPNYGTDTQYF	TGTGCCAGCAGTCCTAACTATGGCACAGATACGCAGTATTTT
TRBV20-1	TRBD2	TRBJ2-7	NA	CSAILAGVLYEQYF	TGCAGTGCTATACTAGCGGGGGTACTCTACGAGCAGTACTTC
TRBV4-3	NA	TRBJ2-7	many	CASSPGLGREQYF	TGCGCCAGCAGCCCAGGGTTAGGGCGCGAGCAGTACTTC
TRBV24-1	TRBD2	TRBJ2-1	NA	CATSDTRGLANNEQFF	TGTGCCACCAGTGATACCCGGGGACTAGCTAACAATGAGCAGTTCTTC
TRBV9	TRBD1	TRBJ2-7	NA	CASSPSLGQGRTEQYF	TGTGCCAGCAGCCCCTCTCTGGGACAGGGGCGTACCGAGCAGTACTTC
TRBV3-1	TRBD1	TRBJ1-2	NA	CASSLRDRRNYGYTF	TGTGCCAGCAGCCTACGGGACAGACGAAACTATGGCTACACCTTC
TRBV4-3	NA	TRBJ1-6	NA	CASSLNRASPPHF	TGCGCCAGCAGCCTCAACAGAGCCTCACCCCCCCACTTT
TRBV7-2	TRBD1	TRBJ1-2	NA	CASSAGDRANYGYTF	TGTGCCAGCAGCGCCGGAGACAGGGCTAACTATGGCTACACCTTC
TRBV3-1	TRBD2	TRBJ2-4	once	CASQRGAENIQYF	TGTGCCAGCCAGCGGGGGGCCGAAAACATTCAGTACTTC
TRBV3-1	TRBD1	TRBJ2-7	NA	CASSPGTANSYEQYF	TGTGCCAGCAGTCCCGGGACAGCTAATTCCTACGAGCAGTACTTC
TRBV25-1	NA	TRBJ2-1	few	CASIRSQGNEQFF	TGTGCCAGCATAAGGTCCCAGGGGAATGAGCAGTTCTTC
TRBV7-8	NA	TRBJ2-1	NA	CASSPGQRRFF	TGTGCCAGCAGCCCCGGACAGAGAAGGTTCTTC
TRBV6-5	NA	TRBJ2-1	few	CASSYSRGGGEQFF	TGTGCCAGCAGTTACTCGAGGGGAGGGGGTGAGCAGTTCTTC
TRBV7-6	NA	TRBJ2-1	few	CASSLRGRESLYNEQFF	TGTGCCAGCAGCTTAAGAGGGCGGGAATCCCTCTACAATGAGCAGTTCTTC
TRBV20-1	NA	TRBJ2-7	NA	CSAQRGQNNEQYF	TGCAGTGCCCAACGCGGGCAGAACAATGAGCAGTACTTC
TRBV6-6	NA	TRBJ2-5	NA	CASSYLSLGESETQYF	TGTGCCAGCAGTTACCTCTCGTTGGGGGAGAGTGAGACCCAGTACTTC
TRBV12-3/TRBV12-4	TRBD2	TRBJ2-3	NA	CASSLAAVAGGPGDTQYF	TGTGCCAGCAGTTTAGCGGCGGTAGCGGGAGGGCCGGGAGATACGCAGTATTTT
TRBV28	NA	TRBJ2-5	NA	CASSVTPRSETQYF	TGTGCCAGCAGTGTGACCCCTAGATCGGAGACCCAGTACTTC
TRBV21-1	NA	TRBJ2-6	NA	CASSKVGVGYSGANVLTF	TGTGCCAGCAGCAAAGTGGGGGTAGGGTACTCTGGGGCCAACGTCCTGACTTTC
TRBV20-1	TRBD2	TRBJ2-1	few	CSAKTSGSSYNEQFF	TGCAGTGCTAAGACTAGCGGGAGCTCCTACAATGAGCAGTTCTTC
TRBV11-2	NA	TRBJ2-5	once	CASSPSRAEETQYF	TGTGCCAGCAGCCCCAGCAGGGCAGAAGAGACCCAGTACTTC
TRBV7-2	NA	TRBJ1-5	many	CASSLQGYSNQPQHF	TGTGCCAGCAGCTTACAAGGTTATAGCAATCAGCCCCAGCATTTT
TRBV18	NA	TRBJ1-6	NA	CASSPDSLRSPLHF	TGTGCCAGCTCACCCGACAGTTTACGATCACCCCTCCACTTT
TRBV2	TRBD1	TRBJ1-1	once	CASGRDRGGTEAFF	TGTGCCAGCGGGAGGGACAGGGGTGGCACTGAAGCTTTCTTT
TRBV10-3	NA	TRBJ1-2	many	CAISEVGYGYTF	TGTGCCATCAGTGAGGTTGGCTATGGCTACACCTTC
TRBV6-5	NA	TRBJ1-1	many	CASSYSGAMNTEAFF	TGTGCCAGCAGTTACTCGGGGGCAATGAACACTGAAGCTTTCTTT
TRBV29-1	TRBD1	TRBJ1-4	few	CSVEGTGPNEKLFF	TGCAGCGTTGAAGGGACAGGGCCTAATGAAAAACTGTTTTTT
TRBV20-1	NA	TRBJ2-7	NA	CSARDQGLCEQYF	TGCAGTGCTAGAGATCAGGGACTCTGCGAGCAGTACTTC
TRBV7-9	NA	TRBJ1-2	few	CASSSAGAMYGYTF	TGTGCCAGCAGCTCCGCGGGGGCAATGTATGGCTACACCTTC
TRBV10-3	NA	TRBJ2-5	few	CAISDQVETQYF	TGTGCCATCAGTGACCAGGTGGAGACCCAGTACTTC
TRBV18	NA	TRBJ1-6	NA	CANQLGQGDSPLHF	TGTGCCAACCAATTGGGCCAGGGAGATTCACCCCTCCACTTT
TRBV3-1	NA	TRBJ2-1	NA	CASSTRSSYNEQFF	TGTGCCAGCAGCACCCGGTCCAGCTACAATGAGCAGTTCTTC
TRBV6-6	NA	TRBJ1-5	NA	CASSPVTAVQPQHF	TGTGCCAGCAGTCCTGTTACCGCAGTCCAGCCCCAGCATTTT
TRBV28	NA	TRBJ1-2	NA	CASSPGRLRDYGYTF	TGTGCCAGCAGCCCCGGACGGCTCCGGGACTATGGCTACACCTTC
TRBV18	TRBD2	TRBJ2-7	NA	CASSPQTGGYGEQYF	TGTGCCAGCTCACCACAGACGGGAGGTTACGGCGAGCAGTACTTC
TRBV13	NA	TRBJ2-1	NA	CASSFLDKASYNEQFF	TGTGCCAGCAGCTTCTTGGACAAGGCTTCCTACAATGAGCAGTTCTTC
TRBV21-1	NA	TRBJ1-2	NA	CADIGTDEGGYTF	TGTGCCGACATCGGGACCGACGAGGGTGGCTACACCTTC
TRBV7-2	NA	TRBJ1-1	few	CASSLYRGVEAFF	TGTGCCAGCAGCTTATACCGGGGGGTTGAAGCTTTCTTT
TRBV29-1	NA	TRBJ1-2	few	CSVDSRGGYGYTF	TGCAGCGTTGATAGCCGGGGCGGGTATGGCTACACCTTC